The present TCR beta chain was sequenced within a study of OX40 agonist ivuxolimab in advanced cancers. As for the study in general: Subjects had a mean age of about 65 years, with a range of 23 to 79; more than 75% were male. Antecedent anti-PD-1, anti-PD-L1 or anti-CTLA-4 therapy was permissible, with roughly 40% having received some.

Data came from immunoSEQ multiplex PCR; TCRdb stores just in-frame clones and leaves some out. The profile shows more than 35,000 clones, 85% to 90% of them singletons. With regard to this clone: Its specificity is not known.

The V and J ends lost 2 bases and 1 base respectively, with 14 bases between them. CDR3 length equals 16 residues. Looked up from germline, CDR1 is SGDLS and CDR2 is YYNGEE. Study results and caveats: Partial responders dosed at 0.1-3.0 mg/kg displayed clonal expansion ranking among the lowest.

The specimen comprised CD4+ or CD8+ T cells sorted from blood, sampled in a trial of the OX40 agonist ivuxolimab. The origin of this receptor is an adult with an advanced solid tumor such as melanoma, head and neck, liver or kidney cancer. The rearrangement uses TRBV9 and TRBJ2-3; possible D gene TRBD1, 7 bases. The CDR3 sequence is CASSVQGGGGTDTQYF. The CDR3 DNA is TGTGCCAGCAGCGTTCAGGGGGGCGGGGGCACAGATACGCAGTATTTT.